The clone carrying this TCR beta chain appeared many times. The entry originates in a study of blood T cells in healthy people across ages. The authors ran a second PCR of about 6 to 12 cycles using a sample-barcoded 5' primer and a J-beta primer mix. One entry per CDR3 protein results from TCRdb running MiXCR on the 5' RACE reads. Of 1.5 million to 2 million distinct CDR3 sequences in the sample, about 30% are singletons; the top ten hold 6.5% to 8.5%. Trimming stripped 5 bases from V and 8 bases from J, with 19 bases between. The germline gives CDR1 DFQATT, CDR2 SNEGSKA (reference sequence). The CDR3 covers 14 residues.

V and J are TRBV20-1 and TRBJ2-4; no definite D call. Sequences were obtained from blood. The receptor comes from a woman in her 30s in good health. The CDR3 loop reads CSASNRQGVYIQYF. In nucleotides, the CDR3 is TGCAGTGCTTCTAACCGACAAGGTGTTTACATTCAGTACTTC.